Each of the 17 T cell receptor beta chains below was sequenced from the same sample in a study of blood T cell repertoires in COVID-19. The data were produced by immunoSEQ multiplex PCR, yet TCRdb's version contains in-frame clones alone and is incomplete. The sample holds 290,000 or so clones, about nine tenths seen once. Material for sequencing was PBMCs or T cells enriched from blood (not recorded which). The receptors were sampled from a woman aged 25 to 39 who had recovered from COVID-19.

This clone has just a few counts. The rearrangement links TRBV11-2 to TRBJ2-1, with 8 bases identical to TRBD2. Germline V gives CDR1 SGHAT, CDR2 FQNNGV. With V trimmed by 3 bases and J by 8 bases, 6 bases remained unmatched. This CDR3 contains 14 residues. CDR3 nucleotide sequence: TGTGCCAGCAGCTTGGGCCGGGAGGGCCATGAGCAGTTCTTC. Amino acid sequence: CASSLGREGHEQFF.

V gene TRBV15 combines with J gene TRBJ2-1; 7 positions agree with TRBD1. J lost 6 bases, V lost 6 bases, and 11 bases had no gene match. This CDR3 comprises 15 residues. Germline V gene lookup returns CDR1 LNHNV and CDR2 YYDKDF (reference sequence). DNA for the CDR3: TGTGCCACCAGACCACCGGGACAGTCACCCAATGAGCAGTTCTTC. Its protein product is CATRPPGQSPNEQFF.

The genes are TRBV6-4 and TRBJ2-2; D is unclear. Germline V lookup: CDR1 MRHNA, CDR2 SNTAGT. V lost 6 bases, J lost 4 bases, and 15 bases lay in between. The length of the CDR3 is 15 residues. The CDR3, as DNA: TGTGCCAGCAGACCCGATCCCTCCAGCACCGGGGAGCTGTTTTTT. The encoded protein is CASRPDPSSTGELFF.

This chain joins TRBV29-1 and TRBJ2-1; 14 nucleotides line up with TRBD2. The germline gives CDR1 SQVTM, CDR2 ANQGSEA. V lost 7 bases, J lost 6 bases, and 2 bases stayed unmatched. This CDR3 has 13 residues. Here the CDR3 DNA reads TGCAGCGCAGGGACTAGCGGGAGCAATGAGCAGTTCTTC. This encodes CSAGTSGSNEQFF.

The chain links TRBV12-5 to TRBJ2-2, with D possibly matching TRBD2 (7 bases). The CDR3 loop spans 16 amino acids. Germline V gene sequence: CDR1 LGHNT, CDR2 FRNRAP. With 11 bases removed from V and 3 bases from J, the gap between germline ends came to 22 bases. The CDR3 here is CAGPGVGGGDTGELFF. DNA for the CDR3: TGTGCTGGCCCCGGTGTAGGGGGAGGGGACACCGGGGAGCTGTTTTTT.

This chain uses TRBV18 with TRBJ2-2, with 8 bases that match TRBD1. The V gene end was trimmed by 5 bases and the J gene end by 3 bases; junction bases not matched to a gene: 11. The germline gives CDR1 KGHSH, CDR2 LQKENI. The CDR3 has 17 residues. The CDR3 loop reads CASSVARGRVHTGELFF. For the CDR3, the DNA is TGTGCCAGCTCAGTGGCCAGGGGGCGAGTACACACCGGGGAGCTGTTTTTT. Full variable domain (remainder filled in from reference TRBV18 and TRBJ2-2): NAGVMQNPRHLVRRRGQEARLRCSPMKGHSHVYWYRQLPEEGLKFMVYLQKENIIDESGMPKERFSAEFPKEGPSILRIQQVVRGDSAAYFCASSVARGRVHTGELFFGEGSRLTVL.

The genes are TRBV4-2 and TRBJ2-7; tentatively, D is TRBD1 (5 bases). Germline V CDR1 and CDR2: LGHNA, YNFKEQ. The CDR3 has 15 amino acids. The V and J ends lost 1 base and 3 bases respectively, with 13 bases between them. DNA of the CDR3: TGTGCCAGCAGCCAAGTCCAGGGCAGAGACTACGAGCAGTACTTC. Protein sequence: CASSQVQGRDYEQYF.

The gene calls are TRBV4-3 and TRBJ2-7; TRBD1 agrees at 9 bases. The CDR3 consists of 16 residues. Germline V gene lookup returns CDR1 LGHNA and CDR2 YSLEER. V lost 4 bases to trimming and J lost 0 bases; unmatched junction nucleotides: 7. As DNA, the CDR3 is TGCGCCAGCAGCCCGAGGACAGGGGCTAGCTCCTACGAGCAGTACTTC. Its protein is CASSPRTGASSYEQYF.

This chain connects TRBV2 to TRBJ2-7, with TRBD2 matching over 10 bases. The V gene end was trimmed by 4 bases and the J gene end by 0 bases; junction bases not matched to a gene: 6. CDR1 is SNHLY and CDR2 is FYNNEI in the germline V gene. The CDR3 sequence is 16 residues long. As DNA, the CDR3 is TGTGCCAGCAGTGGAAAACTAGCGGGAATCTCCTACGAGCAGTACTTC. It encodes CASSGKLAGISYEQYF.

This clone appeared a single time. The chain combines TRBV18 with TRBJ2-1; 10 bases map to TRBD2. Per germline, CDR1 KGHSH and CDR2 LQKENI. Trimming took 3 bases from V and 7 from J; bases not matched to a gene: 6. The CDR3 runs to 15 residues. In DNA form, the CDR3 reads TGTGCCAGCTCACCGGGGACTAGCGCGGGGAATGAGCAGTTCTTC. Protein product: CASSPGTSAGNEQFF. The complete variable domain, with remaining parts taken from reference TRBV18 and TRBJ2-1, reads NAGVMQNPRHLVRRRGQEARLRCSPMKGHSHVYWYRQLPEEGLKFMVYLQKENIIDESGMPKERFSAEFPKEGPSILRIQQVVRGDSAAYFCASSPGTSAGNEQFFGPGTRLTVL.

The chain has TRBV4-3 and TRBJ1-1, with 10 positions matching TRBD1. After removal of 7 bases from V and 5 bases from J, the junction contained 7 bases not matched to a gene. CDR3 length equals 14 residues. Germline CDR1 LGHNA, CDR2 YSLEER. The CDR3 DNA sequence: TGCGCCAGCACCTGGACAGGGGGTGCGACTGAAGCTTTCTTT. It encodes CASTWTGGATEAFF.

The chain recombines TRBV5-4 with TRBJ2-7; TRBD1 aligns across 7 bases. Unmatched junction bases numbered 13, after V lost 3 bases and J lost 1 base. In germline, CDR1 is SGHNT, CDR2 YYREEE (reference sequence). This CDR3 comprises 17 residues. The CDR3 region is CASSSSIRTGASYEQYF. DNA of the CDR3: TGTGCCAGCAGCTCGTCGATTCGGACAGGCGCTTCCTACGAGCAGTACTTC.

The J gene is TRBJ2-3, the V gene TRBV24-1; maybe TRBD2 (5 bases). Germline V lookup: CDR1 KGHDR, CDR2 SFDVKD. V lost 9 bases and J 2 bases, leaving 8 bases between the germline ends. CDR3 size: 12 residues. The DNA for the CDR3 is TGTGCCACCGAGGGCGACACAGATACGCAGTATTTT. Its translation: CATEGDTDTQYF.

The chain couples TRBV7-9 to TRBJ1-6, with D possibly TRBD1 on 5 matching bases. V lost 6 bases and J lost 2, with 11 bases in between. Germline lookup yields CDR1 SEHNR and CDR2 FQNEAQ (reference sequence). The CDR3 runs to 15 residues. The DNA for the CDR3 is TGTGCCAGCAGTTTGACAGAAACCTATAATTCACCCCTCCACTTT. This gives the protein CASSLTETYNSPLHF.

The CDR3 reads CASSQDPPGLDEQYF. The CDR3 nucleotides are TGTGCCAGCAGCCAAGATCCACCGGGACTAGACGAGCAGTACTTC. The V and J genes are TRBV3-1 (or the pseudogene TRBV3-2) and TRBJ2-7; TRBD2 aligns across 8 bases. With V trimmed by 0 bases and J by 5 bases, 6 bases remained unmatched. This CDR3 comprises 15 residues. Germline V CDR1 and CDR2: LGHDT, YNNKEL (reference sequence).

The chain has TRBV4-2 and TRBJ2-7, with 13 bases lining up with TRBD2. CDR1 and CDR2 from the germline V gene are LGHNA and YNFKEQ. After removal of 1 base from V and 1 base from J, the junction contained 7 bases not matched to a gene. The CDR3 length is 18 residues. CDR3 nucleotides: TGTGCCAGCAGCCAAGCCCAGGGGACTAGCGGGATTTCCTACGAGCAGTACTTC. It translates to CASSQAQGTSGISYEQYF.

The chain employs TRBV29-1 and TRBJ2-5, with 11 bases that match TRBD2. Germline V gene lookup returns CDR1 SQVTM and CDR2 ANQGSEA. The V and J ends lost 7 bases and 5 bases, in that order; junction bases with no gene match: 6. The CDR3 sequence is 13 residues long. The CDR3 is CSGLAGPWETQYF. CDR3 coding DNA: TGCAGCGGACTAGCGGGACCATGGGAGACCCAGTACTTC.